These 9 T cell receptor beta chains were all obtained from the same sample, sequenced in a study of T cell clones after liver transplantation. Profiling relied on immunoSEQ multiplex PCR, and the TCRdb table lists in-frame clones only, not all of them. The sample contains 5,500 to 8,500 clones, 70% of which appear only once. The sample in question was CD8+ T cells from blood, obtained before liver transplant. These receptors were collected from a human donor who received a liver transplant.

The chain couples TRBV27 to TRBJ2-7; 7 nucleotides line up with TRBD2. The V segment lost 0 bases and the J segment 0 bases; nucleotides outside the gene matches: 2. The germline V gene encodes CDR1 MNHEY and CDR2 SMNVEV (reference sequence). The CDR3 has 15 amino acids. The CDR3 bases are TGTGCCAGCAGTTTATCGACTAGCAGCTCCTACGAGCAGTACTTC. Protein product: CASSLSTSSSYEQYF.

Of note for this clone: One junction end does not reproduce the germline sequence, and a read error may be involved. V and J are TRBV5-5 and TRBJ1-1; D is unresolved. This CDR3 has 13 amino acids. The germline gives CDR1 SGHKS, CDR2 YYEKEE (reference sequence). The CDR3 here is CTSSLGLNTEAFF. The CDR3 nucleotides are TGTACCAGCAGCCTGGGATTGAACACTGAAGCTTTCTTT.

A single count supports this clone. This same CDR3 is encoded by further DNA sequences in the sample. Here the CDR3 reads CASSQDLGVSDTQYF. CDR3 sequence (DNA): TGCGCCAGCAGCCAAGATCTGGGGGTTTCAGATACGCAGTATTTT. V usage is TRBV4-1 and J usage is TRBJ2-3; D might be TRBD1 or TRBD2, each matching 5 bases. Trimming removed 0 bases from V and 4 bases from J, with 11 bases in between. CDR1 is MGHRA and CDR2 is YSYEKL in the germline V gene. CDR3 length: 15 amino acids.

The table lists this clone with a few counts. The chain joins TRBV5-8 to TRBJ1-5; possibly TRBD1 for D (5 bases). CDR3 length: 16 amino acids. Germline V gives CDR1 SGHTS, CDR2 YDEGEE. With 0 bases removed from V and 7 bases from J, the gap between germline ends came to 17 bases. The CDR3, as DNA: TGTGCCAGCAGCTTGGTTGTCCAGGGTAGTGGGCAGCCCCAGCATTTT. Residues: CASSLVVQGSGQPQHF.

For the CDR3, the DNA is TGTGCCAGCAGGTTTACCTACGAGCAGTACGTC. It translates to CASRFTYEQYV. This chain uses TRBV27 with TRBJ2-7; no definite D call. Germline CDR1 and CDR2: MNHEY and SMNVEV (reference sequence). This CDR3 region has 11 residues. V dropped 6 bases and J dropped 2 bases, with 5 bases sitting between them.

This clone was seen only a few times. J is TRBJ2-2 and V is TRBV7-9; D remains ambiguous. This CDR3 has 15 amino acids. V shed 5 bases and J shed 2 bases, with 12 bases lying between them. Germline CDR1 reads SEHNR; CDR2 reads FQNEAQ (reference sequence). The chain's CDR3 is CASSPLLGNTGELFF. The CDR3 DNA is TGTGCCAGCAGCCCGCTATTGGGAAACACCGGGGAGCTGTTTTTT.

This rearrangement joins TRBV11-3 to TRBJ2-2; the D gene is possibly TRBD2 (5 bases). Looked up from germline, CDR1 is SGHNT and CDR2 is YENEEA. V lost 4 bases and J 3 bases, leaving 18 bases between the germline ends. This CDR3 region has 17 residues. For the CDR3, the DNA is TGTGCCAGCAGCTCACCCCCCGGCGGGTCCGACACCGGGGAGCTGTTTTTT. Its protein is CASSSPPGGSDTGELFF.

CDR3 nucleotide sequence: TGTGCCAGCAGCTTATGGGAGCAAGAGACCCAGTACTTC. Translated, it gives CASSLWEQETQYF. V is TRBV11-2 and J is TRBJ2-5, with TRBD2 as a possible D gene (5 bases). V shed 2 bases and J shed 2 bases, with 6 bases lying between them. The CDR3 contains 13 residues. Per germline, CDR1 SGHAT and CDR2 FQNNGV.

The chain is built from TRBV28 and TRBJ1-4; D uncertain. Germline V lookup: CDR1 MDHEN, CDR2 SYDVKM. The CDR3 sequence is 13 residues long. Trimming removed 5 bases from V and 5 bases from J, with 9 bases in between. CDR3 protein: CASSHLGNEKLFF. CDR3 DNA: TGTGCCAGCAGTCACTTGGGCAATGAAAAACTGTTTTTT.